This TCR beta chain was profiled in a study of cytomegalovirus exposure and HLA in healthy donors (dated by TCRdb to about 2017). For the wider study: An earlier analysis of 550 to 700 of the donors reported approximately 290 Gb of sequence data and some 100 million unique TCR beta sequences from 190 million or so T cells. The number of typed donors differed by locus: about 620-640 for A, B, C, DRB1 and DQB1; some 500 for DQA1; approximately 610 for DPA1; and some 450 for DPB1. Besides the first cohort of roughly 660 subjects, a separate validation cohort made up of over a hundred different subjects was used. Approximately 300 gigabases of sequencing data and roughly 81 million unique TCR sequences made up an early release that covered fewer than 650 HLA-typed donors. Roughly 5 DR-DQ haplotypes were treated as single units for association and clustering because of strong linkage in the cohort. Across roughly 420 genotyped donors of the cohort, an average of about 240,000 unique TCR beta nucleotide sequences per donor were sequenced, and 15% to 20% of those sequences were non-productive. A later genetic analysis took genome-wide SNP genotypes for about 65% of the 666 donors and used that subset as a discovery cohort. Donor age, sex, ethnicity and CMV serostatus were compiled together with the repertoire data. The study was designed to test whether signatures of past pathogen exposure could be identified by cataloging public T cell receptors. A later analysis re-analyzed previously published TCR beta repertoires from several hundred donors and added high-resolution HLA genotyping to study TCR occurrence patterns. Among the approximately 400 genotyped donors, 81% belonged to the genetic ancestry cluster associated with self-reported Caucasian donors. The T cell repertoires of under 700 subjects were profiled by immunosequencing and related to cytomegalovirus serostatus. To predict cytomegalovirus infection status, the study combined high-throughput TCR immunosequencing, statistical association of individual TCRs with disease status, and machine learning. Both class I and class II loci were covered by HLA typing, at four-digit resolution. Rather than drawing on any new phenotypic data, the later analysis identified candidate immune exposures from TCR beta sequences and the way those sequences occurred across donors. To decide whether each TCR beta V gene segment behaved as functional or pseudogenic, an earlier analysis of approximately 600 of the donors relied on high-throughput TCR beta sequencing. Every discovery cohort repertoire had been produced on one sequencing platform.

With regard to this clone: Its antigen has not been determined. No much larger clonotype is one base removed from it; base qualities were not supplied.

The CDR3 goes from the cysteine to the phenylalanine over 14 residues. Only the CDR3 DNA is retained, 42 bases long and in frame from the first base. From the germline V gene, CDR1 is SGHVS and CDR2 is FNYEAQ. V and J are truncated by 1 base and 3 bases respectively, leaving an intervening sequence of 9 bases. Overall study outcomes, separate from this receptor: The only immune exposure information available for the cohort was CMV serostatus. The study gave a list of over 150 TCR beta chains associated with cytomegalovirus. In a later analysis, the rate of TCR association differed among HLA loci, with DRB1 alleles having the most associated TCRs and HLA-C alleles having the fewest. The presence/absence analyses assumed that sequencing depth was roughly uniform across donors, and that assumption may not be true. Because the 87-base-pair reads could not distinguish some IMGT-functional V segments, including TRBV6-2 and TRBV6-3, those segments were excluded. Compared with equally common non-associated chains, HLA-associated TCR beta chains in a later analysis were more clonally expanded and had lower generation probabilities. In a later analysis, several top co-occurrence clusters were reported to appear linked to parvovirus B19, influenza, CMV and Epstein-Barr virus. The classifier was reported to diagnose cytomegalovirus status with high specificity and sensitivity in both the original cohort and the validation cohort. When HLA alleles, especially DR and DQ, strongly co-occurred, TCR associations were difficult to assign to individual alleles. The earlier analysis of 587 of the donors excluded approximately 17 rarely observed V segments, including chromosome 9 orphons, because counts were too low. Because some donors lacked HLA typing at each locus, the association tests relied only on the typed subset. In an earlier analysis of 450 to 750 of the donors, most TCR beta V segments appeared in productive rearrangements about 87% or about 30% of the time, broadly matching IMGT annotations. In a later analysis, around 17,000 TCR beta sequences were associated with specific HLA alleles at a false discovery rate of 0.05. The sequencing pipeline was judged likely to have produced a cluster of highly shared sequence variants as a technical artifact. A later genetic analysis reported fewer N-insertions in productive TCRs among donors in an Asian-associated ancestry cluster than the 666-donor mean. Linkage disequilibrium might explain the correlated functional status among segregating V segments, but an unknown experimental factor could not be excluded. Across donors, most TCR sequences were observed very rarely, whereas some public TCRs were present in many individuals. A further reported finding was that TCR beta sequences accurately predicted the HLA-A and HLA-B alleles for most subjects in the first cohort. In vitro tests confirmed that three of the cytomegalovirus-associated TCR beta chains recognize cytomegalovirus antigens. The authors suggested that the approach could potentially be generalized to other disease states and immunological phenotypes. A later analysis found that most CMV-associated TCR beta chains appeared HLA-restricted, with HLA associations seemingly driven largely by CMV exposure. The cohort was sequenced for TCR beta chains only, and without alpha or paired-chain data the features that could be detected were limited. A later genetic analysis associated a missense DCLRE1C variant with V-gene and J-gene trimming of TCR beta chains, and an independent cohort replicated the association.

Library method: the immunoSEQ multiplex PCR assay. The multiplex PCR relied on a mix of 60 forward primers for TCR Vbeta segments and 13 reverse primers for TCR Jbeta segments. A multiplex PCR assay on genomic DNA amplified the CDR3 region of rearranged TCR beta genes. The Illumina HiSeq System was used to sequence the amplified TCR beta libraries as 87-base-pair reads. The authors processed their data as follows. In a later analysis, some 80 million unique TCR beta chains were counted across the approximately 640 repertoires, and roughly 11 million of these chains were shared by at least two donors. To remove PCR and sequencing errors, raw reads were error-corrected and collapsed into unique sequences using a nearest-neighbor algorithm that merged closely related sequences. Alignment of CDR3 sequences to IMGT reference sequences was used to assign V, D and J gene segments. For a sequence to be retained, a match of at least six nucleotides to both a V gene segment and a J gene segment was required. A rearrangement was called productive if the CDR3 had no stop codons and remained in frame with V and J, and every other rearrangement was called non-productive. Following IMGT convention, CDR3 was defined as the stretch from the second conserved V-encoded cysteine to the conserved J-encoded phenylalanine. Sequences without an unambiguous match to a single V gene segment were excluded from the earlier analysis of a few hundred of the donors. An earlier analysis of 587 of the donors called V segments functional above 56.7% productive rearrangements and segregating when the between-donor standard deviation exceeded 5%. To diagnose cytomegalovirus status from the catalog of TCR beta chain sequences, a statistical classification framework was built. V and J gene assignment, in a later analysis, came from comparing TCR nucleotide sequences with IMGT/GENE-DB human TR gene sequences. In a later analysis, CDR3 sequences and most-parsimonious VDJ recombination scenarios were assigned using the TCRdist pipeline. In a later analysis, every TCR beta chain was defined by the combination of its CDR3 amino acid sequence and its V-gene family, and reads without a unique V-gene family were dropped. In a later analysis, approximately 640 highly shared, low-generation-probability nucleotide sequences were removed to address suspected cross-contamination and a sequencing artifact. In a later analysis, a clonal expansion index was calculated for each public chain from normalized within-repertoire ranks of inferred template counts. In a later analysis, generation probabilities were computed using a VDJ recombination model fitted to out-of-frame rearrangements, and the results were checked against IGoR. In a later analysis, TCR-TCR, TCR-HLA and TCR-CMV co-occurrence was scored with hypergeometric tests, and a repertoire-size bias correction was applied to TCR pairs. In a later analysis, false discovery rates were estimated by permuting HLA or CMV assignments 20 times. In a later analysis, co-occurring TCRs were grouped using DBSCAN, with TCRdist sequence similarity added in when clustering inside HLA-allele-positive subsets. For co-occurrence clustering, repertoires with fewer than 30,000 or more than 120,000 public chains were excluded, along with a handful of repertoires with anomalous nucleotide sharing. TCRdb re-hosts the immuneACCESS table, in-frame sequences only. Its copies lack some clones; in the studies checked, an unresolved V gene accounts for under half of them, and the cause for the rest is not known. That table supplies the V and J calls and clone size; D and trimming were determined from the DNA. Here the sample has approximately 120,000 clones; approximately 80% occur a single time. The top ten constitute roughly 2.2% of the sample.

In total, around 600 healthy bone marrow donors made up the cohort. At the time of sampling, all cohort members were nominally healthy, though unrecorded immune exposures were likely present. The donor tested CMV seronegative, placing the donor among the roughly 340 seronegative members of the cohort. Every donor gave a peripheral blood sample, and the peripheral blood mononuclear cells from that sample were used for TCR beta sequencing. Genomic DNA was extracted from the blood cell samples with the Qiagen DNeasy Blood Extraction Kit. This TCR derives from a woman between 25 and 40 years old in good health and CMV-seronegative. What was sequenced was PBMCs. The chain was built from TRBV7-6 and TRBJ1-2, with TRBD1 as a weak D call on 5 bases. Here the CDR3 is given as CASSLEAGDYGYTF. The DNA sequence is as follows: TGTGCCAGCAGCTTAGAGGCGGGGGACTATGGCTACACCTTC.